This TCR beta chain came from a study of blood T cell repertoires in COVID-19. Study information: The cDNA or gDNA used as material had been derived from T cells, B-cell-depleted T cells, or PBMCs.

Using immunoSEQ multiplex PCR, the repertoire was profiled, and TCRdb retains in-frame clones only, with some absent. The sample lists under 300,000 clones; roughly 88% were seen once. This TCR came from a woman aged 25 to 45 with active or convalescent COVID-19. Sample: peripheral blood.

CDR3 DNA: TGTGCCAGCAGCTTAGTGTGGGGCAAACTGTTTTTT. Residues: CASSLVWGKLFF. This rearrangement joins TRBV7-2 to TRBJ1-4; the D gene is possibly TRBD1 (5 bases). The CDR3 runs 12 residues. The germline V gene encodes CDR1 SGHTA and CDR2 FQGNSA. Trimming pared 1 base from V and 11 bases from J, leaving 8 bases between.